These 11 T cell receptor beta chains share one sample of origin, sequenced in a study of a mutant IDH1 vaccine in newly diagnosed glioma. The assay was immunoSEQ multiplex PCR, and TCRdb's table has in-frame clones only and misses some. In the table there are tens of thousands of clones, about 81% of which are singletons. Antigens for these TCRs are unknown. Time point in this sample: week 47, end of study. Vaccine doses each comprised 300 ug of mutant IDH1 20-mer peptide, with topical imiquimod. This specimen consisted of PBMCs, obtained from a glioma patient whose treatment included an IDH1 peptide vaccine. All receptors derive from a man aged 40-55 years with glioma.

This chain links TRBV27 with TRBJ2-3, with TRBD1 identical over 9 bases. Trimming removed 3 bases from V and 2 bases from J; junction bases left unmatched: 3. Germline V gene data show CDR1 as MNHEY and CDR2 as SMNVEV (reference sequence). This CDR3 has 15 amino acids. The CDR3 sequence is CASSLGQGYTDTQYF. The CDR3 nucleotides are TGTGCCAGCAGTTTGGGACAGGGATACACAGATACGCAGTATTTT.

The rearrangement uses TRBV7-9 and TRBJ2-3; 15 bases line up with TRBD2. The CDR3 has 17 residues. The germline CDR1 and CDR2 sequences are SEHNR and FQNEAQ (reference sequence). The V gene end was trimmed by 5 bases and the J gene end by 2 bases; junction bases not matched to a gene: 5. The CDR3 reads CASSLRTSGRDTDTQYF. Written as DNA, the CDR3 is TGTGCCAGCAGCCTCCGGACTAGCGGGAGGGACACAGATACGCAGTATTTT. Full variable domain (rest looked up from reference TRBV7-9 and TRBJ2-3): DTGVSQNPRHKITKRGQNVTFRCDPISEHNRLYWYRQTLGQGPEFLTYFQNEAQLEKSRLLSDRFSAERPKGSFSTLEIQRTEQGDSAMYLCASSLRTSGRDTDTQYFGPGTRLTVL.

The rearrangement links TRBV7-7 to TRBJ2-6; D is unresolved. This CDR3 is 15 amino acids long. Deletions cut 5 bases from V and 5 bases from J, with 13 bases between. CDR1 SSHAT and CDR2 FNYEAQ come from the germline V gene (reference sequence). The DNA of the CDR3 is TGTGCCAGCAGCGTCGTTATAAGTCGGGCCAACGTCCTGACTTTC. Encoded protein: CASSVVISRANVLTF. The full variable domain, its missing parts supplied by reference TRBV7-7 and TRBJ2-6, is GAGVSQSPRYKVTKRGQDVTLRCDPISSHATLYWYQQALGQGPEFLTYFNYEAQPDKSGLPSDRFSAERPEGSISTLTIQRTEQRDSAMYRCASSVVISRANVLTFGAGSRLTVL.

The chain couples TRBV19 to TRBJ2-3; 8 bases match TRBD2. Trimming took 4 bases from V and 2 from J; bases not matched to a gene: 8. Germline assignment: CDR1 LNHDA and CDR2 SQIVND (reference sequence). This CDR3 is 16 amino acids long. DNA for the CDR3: TGTGCCAGTAGTACCACCGGGACTAGATACACAGATACGCAGTATTTT. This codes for CASSTTGTRYTDTQYF.

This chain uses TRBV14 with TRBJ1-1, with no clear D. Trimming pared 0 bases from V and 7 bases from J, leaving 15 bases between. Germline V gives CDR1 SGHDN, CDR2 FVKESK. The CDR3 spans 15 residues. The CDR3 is CASSQDLGRWGEAFF. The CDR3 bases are TGTGCCAGCAGCCAAGACCTTGGAAGATGGGGTGAAGCTTTCTTT.

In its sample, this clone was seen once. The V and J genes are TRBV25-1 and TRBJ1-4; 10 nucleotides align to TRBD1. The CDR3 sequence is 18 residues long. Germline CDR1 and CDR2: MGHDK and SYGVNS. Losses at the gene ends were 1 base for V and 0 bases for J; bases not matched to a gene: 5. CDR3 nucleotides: TGTGCCAGCAGTGAATGGACAGGGGGAGTTACAACTAATGAAAAACTGTTTTTT. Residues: CASSEWTGGVTTNEKLFF.

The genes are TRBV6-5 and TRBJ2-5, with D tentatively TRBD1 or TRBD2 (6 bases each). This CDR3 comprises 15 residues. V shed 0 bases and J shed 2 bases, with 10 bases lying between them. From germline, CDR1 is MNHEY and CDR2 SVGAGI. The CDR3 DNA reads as TGTGCCAGCAGTTACTCGGGGGCGGGACAAGAGACCCAGTACTTC. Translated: CASSYSGAGQETQYF.

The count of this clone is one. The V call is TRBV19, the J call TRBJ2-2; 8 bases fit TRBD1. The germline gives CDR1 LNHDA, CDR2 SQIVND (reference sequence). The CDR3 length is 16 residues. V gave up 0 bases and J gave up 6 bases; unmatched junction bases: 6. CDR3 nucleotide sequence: TGTGCCAGTAGTATAGAATGGGGACAGGTCCCCGGGGAGCTGTTTTTT. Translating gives CASSIEWGQVPGELFF.

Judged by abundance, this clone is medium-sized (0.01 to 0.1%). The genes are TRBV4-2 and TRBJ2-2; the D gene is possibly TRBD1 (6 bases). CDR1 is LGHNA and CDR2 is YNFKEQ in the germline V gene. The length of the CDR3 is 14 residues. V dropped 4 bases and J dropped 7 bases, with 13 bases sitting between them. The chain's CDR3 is CASSPTRGYGELFF. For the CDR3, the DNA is TGTGCCAGCAGCCCAACTAGGGGGTACGGGGAGCTGTTTTTT.

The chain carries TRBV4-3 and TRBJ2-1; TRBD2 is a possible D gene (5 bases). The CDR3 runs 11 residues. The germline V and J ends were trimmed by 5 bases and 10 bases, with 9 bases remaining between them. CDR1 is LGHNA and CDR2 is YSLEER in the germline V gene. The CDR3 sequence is CASSDYSEQFF. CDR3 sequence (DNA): TGCGCCAGCAGCGACTACTCAGAGCAGTTCTTC.

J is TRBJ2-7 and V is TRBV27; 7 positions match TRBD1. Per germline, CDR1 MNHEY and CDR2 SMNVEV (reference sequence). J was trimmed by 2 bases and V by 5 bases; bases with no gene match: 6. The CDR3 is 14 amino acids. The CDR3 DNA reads TGTGCCAGCAGTAAACAGGGGATCCCCTACGAGCAGTACTTC. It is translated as CASSKQGIPYEQYF.